The clone carrying this T cell receptor beta chain was seen only a few times. Antigen specificity is unknown. RNA transcripts provided the template for amplifying TCR beta CDR3 regions. The authors performed first-round RT-PCR with HTBI primers and then a second-round multiplex PCR. One entry per CDR3 protein results from TCRdb running MiXCR on the multiplex PCR reads. The repertoire holds about 590,000 distinct CDR3 sequences, with less than 45% as singletons. CDR3 length: 10 residues. Germline lookup yields CDR1 SQVTM and CDR2 ANQGSEA. These data are taken from a study of Graves' ophthalmopathy and Graves' hyperthyroidism. Whole-study context: A follow-up of 18 months without ophthalmopathy meant that hyperthyroidism was stable. Notes on the study in general: With around 88% sensitivity and around 81% specificity, a 13-signature model separated ophthalmopathy from stable hyperthyroidism.

None of the included patients had other autoimmune diseases, uncontrolled infections, pregnancy or lactation, as these led to exclusion. The diagnosis was founded upon clinical symptoms, serum thyroxine, TRAb, thyroid ultrasound and orbital computed tomography. Sequenced input: peripheral blood or thyroid tissue (not recorded which). The rearrangement uses TRBV29-1 and TRBJ1-2, with a weak D call TRBD1 (5 bases). The TCR originated in an adult man with Graves' hyperthyroidism. For the CDR3, the DNA is TGCAGTTTGGGCGGGGGTGGCTACACCTTC. Its protein product is CSLGGGGYTF. Full variable domain (missing parts from reference TRBV29-1 and TRBJ1-2): SAVISQKPSRDICQRGTSLTIQCQVDSQVTMMFWYRQQPGQSLTLIATANQGSEATYESGFVIDKFPISRPNLTFSTLTVSNMSPEDSSIYLCSLGGGGYTFGSGTRLTVV.